This TCR beta chain came from a study of blood T cell repertoires in COVID-19. Overall study context: Sites in the United States, Italy and Spain provided acute and convalescent COVID-19 samples.

Trimming took off 3 bases at V and 8 bases at J, with 6 bases between the two ends. The CDR3 consists of 11 residues. Germline V lookup: CDR1 SGHNT, CDR2 YYREEE (reference sequence). Assay used: immunoSEQ multiplex PCR; TCRdb lists only in-frame clones, some missing. Among about 300,000 clones listed, around nine tenths were seen once. The sequenced material came from PBMCs or T cells enriched from blood (not recorded which). V gene TRBV5-4 combines with J gene TRBJ2-1, with D maybe TRBD1 (5 bases). The TCR originated in a woman in her 30s who had recovered from COVID-19. The CDR3 region has the DNA TGTGCCAGCAGCTGGGGCGATGAGCAGTTCTTC. It encodes CASSWGDEQFF. Full variable domain (outside the CDR3, taken from reference TRBV5-4 and TRBJ2-1): ETGVTQSPTHLIKTRGQQVTLRCSSQSGHNTVSWYQQALGQGPQFIFQYYREEENGRGNFPPRFSGLQFPNYSSELNVNALELDDSALYLCASSWGDEQFFGPGTRLTVL.